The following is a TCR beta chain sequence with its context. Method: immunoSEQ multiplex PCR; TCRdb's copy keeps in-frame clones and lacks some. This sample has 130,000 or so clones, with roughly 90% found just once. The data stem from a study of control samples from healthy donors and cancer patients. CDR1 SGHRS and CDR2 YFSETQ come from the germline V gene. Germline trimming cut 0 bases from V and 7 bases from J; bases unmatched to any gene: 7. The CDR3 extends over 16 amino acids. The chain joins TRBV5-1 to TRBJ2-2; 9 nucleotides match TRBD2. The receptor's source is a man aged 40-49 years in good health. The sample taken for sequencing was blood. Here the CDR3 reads CASSLVRGGADGELFF. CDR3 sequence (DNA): TGCGCCAGCAGCTTGGTACGCGGGGGGGCCGACGGGGAGCTGTTTTTT. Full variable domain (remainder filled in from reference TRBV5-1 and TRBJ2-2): KAGVTQTPRYLIKTRGQQVTLSCSPISGHRSVSWYQQTPGQGLQFLFEYFSETQRNKGNFPGRFSGRQFSNSRSEMNVSTLELGDSALYLCASSLVRGGADGELFFGEGSRLTVL.